Below, 9 T cell receptor beta chains from the same sample are listed, as sequenced in a study of blood T cell repertoires in COVID-19 (dated by TCRdb to 2018 to 2021). The library came from the immunoSEQ multiplex PCR assay. TCRdb stores this immuneACCESS table with in-frame sequences only. Part of the clones is absent; in the studies checked, under half of the shortfall reflects unresolved V genes, and no reason is known for the rest. A total of 150,000 or so clones appear in this sample, about 73% of them only once. The top ten constitute roughly 1.7% of the sample. Sequences were obtained from peripheral blood. The receptors come from a man aged 80 or over with acute or convalescent COVID-19.

The CDR3 loop is CASSYSASGDEQYV. The CDR3 coding sequence is TGTGCCAGCAGTTACTCGGCTAGCGGGGATGAGCAGTACGTC. The rearrangement uses TRBV6-2 or TRBV6-3 and TRBJ2-7; 9 nucleotides align to TRBD2. The length of the CDR3 is 14 residues. Germline-derived CDR1 and CDR2 are MNHEY and SVGEGT. V shed 0 bases and J 7 bases; nucleotides not matched to a gene: 4.

The chain recombines TRBV19 with TRBJ2-3; 8 bases align to TRBD1. The trim removed 6 bases at V and 4 bases at J, leaving 9 bases unmatched. The CDR3 extends over 15 amino acids. Germline V CDR1 and CDR2: LNHDA, SQIVND (reference sequence). The DNA of the CDR3 is TGTGCCAGTAGGGACCCGGGACAGGTCCCAGATACGCAGTATTTT. Protein: CASRDPGQVPDTQYF.

The J gene is TRBJ2-1, the V gene TRBV5-1, with 9 bases lining up with TRBD1. Trimming at V came to 4 bases and at J to 1 base, leaving 3 bases not matched to a gene. Germline lookup yields CDR1 SGHRS and CDR2 YFSETQ. The CDR3 is made up of 15 amino acids. This CDR3 is CASSPGQGSYNEQFF. The DNA of the CDR3 is TGCGCCAGCAGCCCCGGACAGGGGTCCTACAATGAGCAGTTCTTC.

The chain is built from TRBV6-4 and TRBJ2-7, with D uncertain. Germline V lookup: CDR1 MRHNA, CDR2 SNTAGT. V was shortened by 8 bases and J by 6 bases, with 5 bases between the two germline ends. The CDR3 is 9 amino acids. CDR3 sequence (DNA): TGTGCCAGCCCGGGCGAGCAGTACGTC. Translated, it gives CASPGEQYV.

V and J are TRBV5-8 and TRBJ1-6; 9 nucleotides match TRBD1. Germline assignment: CDR1 SGHTS and CDR2 YDEGEE. The CDR3 extends over 14 amino acids. Trimming cost V 4 bases and J 7 bases; bases outside gene matches: 3. As DNA, the CDR3 is TGTGCCAGCAGCGCCGGGACAGGGAATTCACCCCTCCACTTT. As protein: CASSAGTGNSPLHF.

The chain combines TRBV6-5 with TRBJ2-2, with a tentative D call TRBD1 (5 bases). CDR1 and CDR2 from the germline V gene are MNHEY and SVGAGI. Trimming removed 7 bases at V and 6 bases at J, with 15 bases between. This CDR3 is 14 amino acids long. The CDR3 bases are TGTGCCAGCAACCCAGGGTCGATAGCCGGGGAGCTGTTTTTT. It translates to CASNPGSIAGELFF.

This sequence joins TRBV28 and TRBJ1-2; D is perhaps TRBD1 (5 bases). V dropped 1 base and J dropped 4 bases, with 10 bases sitting between them. The CDR3 length is 14 residues. Germline lookup yields CDR1 MDHEN and CDR2 SYDVKM. The CDR3 is CASSLFRDSYGYTF. The CDR3 DNA reads TGTGCCAGCAGTTTATTCAGGGACTCCTATGGCTACACCTTC.

In this sample, this clone turned up a few times. CDR3 DNA: TGCGCCAGCAGCCAAGCTGGTCAGATTCAGCCCCAGCATTTT. Translated: CASSQAGQIQPQHF. This chain uses TRBV4-1 with TRBJ1-5, with no clear D. Looked up from germline, CDR1 is MGHRA and CDR2 is YSYEKL. Trimming removed 1 base at V and 6 bases at J, with 10 bases between. The CDR3 is 14 amino acids.

This chain links TRBV2 with TRBJ2-6; tentative D call: TRBD2 (5 bases). Germline V CDR1 and CDR2: SNHLY, FYNNEI. The CDR3 runs to 15 residues. The V end was cut by 4 bases, the J end by 0 bases, with 7 bases between. CDR3 DNA: TGTGCCAGCAGTGTGGGGAGCTCTGGGGCCAACGTCCTGACTTTC. Its translation: CASSVGSSGANVLTF.